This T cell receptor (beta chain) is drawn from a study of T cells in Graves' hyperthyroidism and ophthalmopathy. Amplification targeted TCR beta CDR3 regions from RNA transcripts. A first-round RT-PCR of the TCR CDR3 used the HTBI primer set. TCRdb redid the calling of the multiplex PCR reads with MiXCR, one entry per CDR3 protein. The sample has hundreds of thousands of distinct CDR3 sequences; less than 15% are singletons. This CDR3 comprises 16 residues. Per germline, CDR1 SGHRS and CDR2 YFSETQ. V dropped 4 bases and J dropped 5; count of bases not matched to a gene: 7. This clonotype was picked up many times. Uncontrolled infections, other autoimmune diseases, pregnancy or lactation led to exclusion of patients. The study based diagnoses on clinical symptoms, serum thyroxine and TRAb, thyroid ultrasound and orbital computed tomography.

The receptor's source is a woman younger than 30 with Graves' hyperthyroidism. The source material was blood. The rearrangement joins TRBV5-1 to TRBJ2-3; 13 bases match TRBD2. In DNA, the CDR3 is TGCGCCAGCAGCCGCAGACTAGCGGGAGGCCTAGATACGCAGTATTTT. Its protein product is CASSRRLAGGLDTQYF.